The 11 T cell receptor beta chains below all came from one sample that was sequenced in a study of blood T cell repertoires in COVID-19. Assay: immunoSEQ multiplex PCR; the TCRdb copy retains only in-frame clones and omits some. Altogether about 200,000 clones are present, approximately 86% being singletons, with the ten largest covering about 5.5%. The sample was PBMCs or T cells enriched from blood (not recorded which). The receptors were gathered from a woman aged 55-69 years with acute COVID-19.

Only a few counts were recorded for this clone. The chain recombines TRBV5-5 with TRBJ2-2, with D unclear. This CDR3 has 14 amino acids. Germline loops: CDR1 SGHKS, CDR2 YYEKEE (reference sequence). V was trimmed by 6 bases and J by 0 bases, leaving 9 bases between them. CDR3 sequence: CASIGLANTGELFF. CDR3 nucleotides: TGTGCCAGCATCGGTCTGGCGAACACCGGGGAGCTGTTTTTT.

V usage is TRBV28 and J usage is TRBJ2-7; 9 nucleotides agree with TRBD1. The CDR3 is 14 amino acids. Germline V gene lookup returns CDR1 MDHEN and CDR2 SYDVKM. V lost 6 bases to trimming and J lost 3 bases; unmatched junction nucleotides: 6. The CDR3 coding sequence is TGTGCCAGCAGCCGGACAGGGGAGGGCTACGAGCAGTACTTC. This encodes CASSRTGEGYEQYF.

This chain links TRBV5-4 with TRBJ2-2, with a possible D match to TRBD2 (5 bases). This CDR3 contains 12 residues. The V gene lost 6 bases and the J gene lost 4 bases, with 7 bases spanning the gap. The germline gives CDR1 SGHNT, CDR2 YYREEE (reference sequence). CDR3 protein: CASKRPTGELFF. CDR3 nucleotide sequence: TGTGCCAGCAAGCGGCCCACCGGGGAGCTGTTTTTT.

The rearrangement joins TRBV4-3 to TRBJ2-3, with D possibly being TRBD1 (6 bases). Germline-derived CDR1 and CDR2 are LGHNA and YSLEER. The CDR3 spans 15 residues. The V end was cut by 0 bases, the J end by 7 bases, with 14 bases between. As DNA, the CDR3 is TGCGCCAGCAGCCAAGATTGGCAGGGGCTGTATACGCAGTATTTT. Translation: CASSQDWQGLYTQYF.

The chain links TRBV7-2 to TRBJ2-3, with 11 bases matching TRBD2. Germline-derived CDR1 and CDR2 are SGHTA and FQGNSA. V lost 5 bases, J lost 4 bases, and 8 bases stayed unmatched. The CDR3 has 16 residues. CDR3 residues: CASSQTSGRNADTQYF. As DNA, the CDR3 is TGTGCCAGCAGCCAAACTAGCGGGAGAAATGCAGATACGCAGTATTTT. Based on the CDR3 plus reference TRBV7-2 and TRBJ2-3, the full variable domain is GAGVSQSPSNKVTEKGKDVELRCDPISGHTALYWYRQSLGQGLEFLIYFQGNSAPDKSGLPSDRFSAERTGGSVSTLTIQRTQQEDSAVYLCASSQTSGRNADTQYFGPGTRLTVL.

The CDR3 loop reads CASSDRGLAGETQYF. The CDR3, as DNA: TGTGCCAGCAGTGACCGGGGACTAGCTGGGGAGACCCAGTACTTC. The genes are TRBV6-4 and TRBJ2-5; 9 bases match TRBD2. Germline V CDR1 and CDR2: MRHNA, SNTAGT. The CDR3 is made up of 15 amino acids. Trimming cost V 2 bases and J 5 bases; bases outside gene matches: 6.

J is TRBJ2-7 and V is TRBV18; 8 bases agree with TRBD2. Unmatched junction bases numbered 8, after V lost 0 bases and J lost 1 base. The CDR3 is 17 amino acids. CDR1 is KGHSH, CDR2 LQKENI, per germline. Here the CDR3 DNA reads TGTGCCAGCTCACCACCGCAAGCGGGAGTTATATCCTACGAGCAGTACTTC. It codes for CASSPPQAGVISYEQYF.

Concerning this clone itself: Relative to the germline gene, one junction end is altered; a read error may explain this. This chain connects TRBV4-1 to TRBJ1-1; D not certain. CDR1 MGHRA and CDR2 YSYEKL come from the germline V gene. The CDR3 is made up of 16 amino acids. The CDR3 protein is CASTQSAVQMNTEAFF. In DNA form, the CDR3 reads TGCGCCAGCACCCAAAGTGCGGTTCAGATGAACACTGAAGCTTTCTTT.

The rearrangement joins TRBV5-4 to TRBJ1-1; D remains unclear. Germline loops: CDR1 SGHNT, CDR2 YYREEE (reference sequence). This CDR3 region has 13 residues. Trimming shortened V by 3 bases and J by 2 bases, and 8 bases separated the two germline ends. The chain's CDR3 is CASSSDKNTEAFF. CDR3 DNA sequence: TGTGCCAGCAGCTCCGACAAAAACACTGAAGCTTTCTTT.

The rearrangement joins TRBV19 to TRBJ2-7, with TRBD2 identical over 8 bases. Germline trimming cut 5 bases from V and 0 bases from J; bases unmatched to any gene: 9. CDR3 length: 16 amino acids. Germline CDR1 LNHDA, CDR2 SQIVND (reference sequence). The chain's CDR3 is CASSESGGLPSYEQYF. CDR3 DNA sequence: TGTGCCAGTAGTGAGTCGGGGGGGCTCCCCTCCTACGAGCAGTACTTC.

The chain is built from TRBV19 and TRBJ2-2, with D tentatively TRBD1 (5 bases). There are 14 residues in the CDR3. The V end was cut by 6 bases, the J end by 4 bases, with 12 bases between. CDR1 is LNHDA, CDR2 SQIVND, per germline (reference sequence). The chain's CDR3 is CASRQGWATGELFF. In nucleotides, the CDR3 is TGTGCCAGTAGGCAGGGTTGGGCCACCGGGGAGCTGTTTTTT. The complete variable domain, with remaining parts taken from reference TRBV19 and TRBJ2-2, reads DGGITQSPKYLFRKEGQNVTLSCEQNLNHDAMYWYRQDPGQGLRLIYYSQIVNDFQKGDIAEGYSVSREKKESFPLTVTSAQKNPTAFYLCASRQGWATGELFFGEGSRLTVL.